The next 32 T cell receptor beta chains were all read from a single sample in a study of cytomegalovirus exposure and HLA in healthy donors. PCR was performed using 60 Vbeta and 13 Jbeta primers. TCRdb's copy holds only in-frame clones and misses some; the assay was immunoSEQ multiplex PCR. The sample comprises 200,000 to 250,000 clones, 76% of which are singletons, and 0.63% rests with the top ten. Specimen: PBMCs. The origin of the receptors is a man aged 18 to 30 in good health and CMV-seronegative.

The chain joins TRBV14 to TRBJ1-2; tentative D call: TRBD1 (6 bases). Germline CDR1 is SGHDN and CDR2 is FVKESK. Trimming cost V 4 bases and J 8 bases, with 17 bases left between them. The CDR3 has 14 residues. DNA for the CDR3: TGTGCCAGCAGCCGCGGACAGCCGCTATTAGGCTACACCTTC. Protein: CASSRGQPLLGYTF.

V is TRBV18 and J is TRBJ2-1, with TRBD2 matching 9 bases. Looked up from germline, CDR1 is KGHSH and CDR2 is LQKENI. Trimming cost V 1 base and J 4 bases; bases outside gene matches: 5. The CDR3 spans 16 residues. The CDR3 region has the DNA TGTGCCAGCTCACCACTTCCAGCGGGGGGATACAATGAGCAGTTCTTC. Residues: CASSPLPAGGYNEQFF. Together with reference TRBV18 and TRBJ2-1, the CDR3 gives the full variable domain: NAGVMQNPRHLVRRRGQEARLRCSPMKGHSHVYWYRQLPEEGLKFMVYLQKENIIDESGMPKERFSAEFPKEGPSILRIQQVVRGDSAAYFCASSPLPAGGYNEQFFGPGTRLTVL.

This clone has a handful of counts. The V gene is TRBV9, the J gene TRBJ2-2, with 16 bases lining up with TRBD2. CDR1 is SGDLS and CDR2 is YYNGEE in the germline V gene. The CDR3 spans 21 residues. The V and J ends lost 4 bases and 4 bases, in that order; junction bases with no gene match: 16. The CDR3 nucleotides are TGTGCCAGCAGCCCGTTCCGTTCCGGGACTAGCGGGAGGGCGAGCACCGGGGAGCTGTTTTTT. Protein product: CASSPFRSGTSGRASTGELFF.

The V gene is TRBV10-3, the J gene TRBJ1-1; D remains ambiguous. Per the germline V gene, CDR1 is ENHRY and CDR2 is SYGVKD. The V end was cut by 6 bases, the J end by 1 base, with 18 bases between. There are 16 residues in the CDR3. In nucleotides, the CDR3 is TGTGCCATCAGCCAAAATGGGAGGGTTGGGAACACTGAAGCTTTCTTT. It encodes CAISQNGRVGNTEAFF.

The V and J genes are TRBV7-8 and TRBJ1-4; D ambiguous. V was shortened by 5 bases and J by 2 bases, with 9 bases between the two germline ends. Germline loops: CDR1 SGHVS, CDR2 FQNEAQ. The CDR3 has 14 residues. The CDR3 coding sequence is TGTGCCAGCAGCCGGCGGATGACTAATGAAAAACTGTTTTTT. Translation: CASSRRMTNEKLFF.

This clone was found a few times. J is TRBJ2-7 and V is TRBV29-1; TRBD1 agrees at 10 bases. Unmatched junction bases numbered 3, after V lost 0 bases and J lost 1 base. Germline V CDR1 and CDR2: SQVTM, ANQGSEA. This CDR3 has 15 residues. The CDR3 loop reads CSVEDGTGASYEQYF. Written as DNA, the CDR3 is TGCAGCGTTGAAGACGGGACAGGGGCGTCCTACGAGCAGTACTTC.

The chain couples TRBV18 to TRBJ2-3; TRBD2 agrees at 9 bases. Germline V gives CDR1 KGHSH, CDR2 LQKENI. The V and J ends lost 1 base and 5 bases, in that order; junction bases with no gene match: 7. The CDR3 is 16 residues long. The CDR3 sequence is CASSPLPSGMVDTQYF. The CDR3 bases are TGTGCCAGCTCACCACTCCCTAGCGGGATGGTAGATACGCAGTATTTT. Looking up the rest from reference TRBV18 and TRBJ2-3 gives the full variable domain: NAGVMQNPRHLVRRRGQEARLRCSPMKGHSHVYWYRQLPEEGLKFMVYLQKENIIDESGMPKERFSAEFPKEGPSILRIQQVVRGDSAAYFCASSPLPSGMVDTQYFGPGTRLTVL.

The rearrangement links TRBV5-4 to TRBJ2-7, with D possibly matching TRBD1 (6 bases). V shed 4 bases and J shed 2 bases, with 13 bases lying between them. This CDR3 contains 14 residues. The germline CDR1 and CDR2 sequences are SGHNT and YYREEE (reference sequence). The DNA of the CDR3 is TGTGCCAGCAGCCCCCGGGACAAGCCCTACGAGCAGTACTTC. Protein: CASSPRDKPYEQYF.

The V gene is TRBV4-1, the J gene TRBJ1-2, with TRBD1 matching 8 bases. Germline CDR1 and CDR2: MGHRA and YSYEKL. The CDR3 runs to 16 residues. V shed 4 bases and J 3 bases; nucleotides not matched to a gene: 10. The CDR3 loop is CASSRTSRDRYYGYTF. Here the CDR3 DNA reads TGCGCCAGCAGCCGGACCTCCCGGGACAGGTACTATGGCTACACCTTC.

As concerns this clone: Other DNA sequences of this sample code for an identical CDR3. The chain joins TRBV28 to TRBJ1-2, with D possibly TRBD1 on 5 matching bases. V was shortened by 2 bases and J by 4 bases, with 5 bases between the two germline ends. This CDR3 is built from 12 residues. The germline V gene encodes CDR1 MDHEN and CDR2 SYDVKM. In DNA form, the CDR3 reads TGTGCCAGCAGTTTAAGGGGCTATGGCTACACCTTC. Translation gives CASSLRGYGYTF.

As concerns this clone: The junction shows a germline mismatch at one end, possibly a read error. The V gene is TRBV4-1, the J gene TRBJ1-3; 9 bases agree with TRBD1. CDR1 and CDR2 from the germline V gene are MGHRA and YSYEKL. The CDR3 length is 15 residues. The chain's CDR3 is CASSRDETGGSTIYF. The DNA of the CDR3 is TGCGCCAGCAGCCGAGACGAGACAGGGGGAAGCACCATATATTTT.

This clone has a handful of counts. This rearrangement joins TRBV14 to TRBJ2-7; D not certain. Germline V lookup: CDR1 SGHDN, CDR2 FVKESK. The length of the CDR3 is 14 residues. Deletions cut 0 bases from V and 1 base from J, with 7 bases between. The CDR3 is CASSQEGFSYEQYF. In DNA form, the CDR3 reads TGTGCCAGCAGCCAAGAGGGCTTTTCCTACGAGCAGTACTTC.

J is TRBJ1-5 and V is TRBV9; TRBD1 aligns across 7 bases. Trimming cost V 4 bases and J 4 bases; bases outside gene matches: 8. The CDR3 has 15 residues. Germline loops: CDR1 SGDLS, CDR2 YYNGEE. This CDR3 reads CASSTGGGGNQPQHF. DNA of the CDR3: TGTGCCAGCAGCACGGGAGGGGGCGGGAATCAGCCCCAGCATTTT.

The V call is TRBV18, the J call TRBJ1-1; D is perhaps TRBD1 (6 bases). This CDR3 region has 15 residues. Germline V gene lookup returns CDR1 KGHSH and CDR2 LQKENI. Trimming cost V 2 bases and J 6 bases, with 16 bases left between them. CDR3 amino acids: CASSPFDRGGAEAFF. DNA of the CDR3: TGTGCCAGCTCACCATTCGACCGGGGGGGCGCTGAAGCTTTCTTT.

This clone was picked up a small number of times. The gene calls are TRBV19 and TRBJ1-5, with D perhaps matching TRBD1 (5 bases). V lost 3 bases and J lost 6, with 12 bases in between. The CDR3 totals 14 residues. Germline assignment: CDR1 LNHDA and CDR2 SQIVND (reference sequence). CDR3 DNA sequence: TGTGCCAGTAGTATTAGGGCAGGGCCTCAGCCCCAGCATTTT. As protein: CASSIRAGPQPQHF.

The gene calls are TRBV29-1 and TRBJ2-7; 10 nucleotides agree with TRBD2. V trimming: 7 bases; J trimming: 4 bases; junction bases outside the gene matches: 7. Per the germline V gene, CDR1 is SQVTM and CDR2 is ANQGSEA. The CDR3 runs to 13 residues. The CDR3 nucleotides read TGCAGCGCTGGGACTAGCGTGATGTACGAGCAGTACTTC. It codes for CSAGTSVMYEQYF.

V is TRBV28 and J is TRBJ1-5; a possible D gene is TRBD1 (6 bases). Trimming left V 6 bases short and J 8 bases short, with 11 bases between. The length of the CDR3 is 12 residues. Germline CDR1 and CDR2: MDHEN and SYDVKM. The CDR3 region has the DNA TGTGCCAGCAGCAGGGGTTTGGAGCCCCAGCATTTT. Translated, it gives CASSRGLEPQHF. The variable domain in full, completed from reference TRBV28 and TRBJ1-5, reads DVKVTQSSRYLVKRTGEKVFLECVQDMDHENMFWYRQDPGLGLRLIYFSYDVKMKEKGDIPEGYSVSREKKERFSLILESASTNQTSMYLCASSRGLEPQHFGDGTRLSIL.

The chain is built from TRBV5-5 and TRBJ1-2, with TRBD1 matching over 12 bases. Germline lookup yields CDR1 SGHKS and CDR2 YYEKEE (reference sequence). The CDR3 is 16 residues long. V was clipped by 2 bases and J by 4 bases; unmatched bases: 6. The CDR3 DNA is TGTGCCAGCAGCTTAGGGACAGGGGGCCTCGTCTATGGCTACACCTTC. Translation gives CASSLGTGGLVYGYTF.

V gene TRBV4-1 combines with J gene TRBJ2-3, with 10 nucleotides matching TRBD1. The CDR3 consists of 17 residues. Per germline, CDR1 MGHRA and CDR2 YSYEKL. V lost 3 bases, J lost 6 bases, and 12 bases stayed unmatched. The CDR3 reads CASSHYQGGTGDDTQYF. The CDR3 bases are TGCGCCAGCAGCCACTACCAGGGGGGGACAGGGGATGATACGCAGTATTTT.

The CDR3 DNA follows: TGTGCCAGCAGTACCGCCGGGACAGGGTCTAACGAGCAGTACTTC. Its protein product is CASSTAGTGSNEQYF. The chain combines TRBV28 with TRBJ2-7; 9 bases fit TRBD1. Looked up from germline, CDR1 is MDHEN and CDR2 is SYDVKM. Trimming cost V 5 bases and J 5 bases; bases outside gene matches: 10. The CDR3 has 15 residues.

CDR3 sequence reads: CASKDRNNQPQHF. In DNA form, the CDR3 reads TGTGCCAGCAAAGACAGGAACAATCAGCCCCAGCATTTT. This chain uses TRBV28 with TRBJ1-5; a weak D match, TRBD1 (6 bases). The length of the CDR3 is 13 residues. Germline values: CDR1 MDHEN, CDR2 SYDVKM. Deletions cut 7 bases from V and 3 bases from J, with 10 bases between.

V usage is TRBV6-5 and J usage is TRBJ2-7; D not resolved. This CDR3 contains 13 residues. Germline-derived CDR1 and CDR2 are MNHEY and SVGAGI. The V and J ends lost 6 bases and 6 bases respectively, with 15 bases between them. The CDR3 is CASSSPSEGEQYF. DNA for the CDR3: TGTGCCAGCAGCAGTCCTAGTGAAGGCGAGCAGTACTTC.

This clone has a handful of counts. V gene TRBV6-1 combines with J gene TRBJ1-6, with TRBD1 matching over 8 bases. Germline V lookup: CDR1 MNHNS, CDR2 SASEGT. With 10 bases clipped from V and 6 bases from J, the junction kept 8 bases outside the gene matches. The CDR3 runs 14 residues. The CDR3, as DNA: TGTGCCATATTAAGGACAGGGCTTAATTCACCCCTCCACTTT. It is translated as CAILRTGLNSPLHF.

The chain employs TRBV6-5 and TRBJ1-2, with TRBD1 identical over 7 bases. Losses at the gene ends were 0 bases for V and 5 bases for J; bases not matched to a gene: 9. In germline, CDR1 is MNHEY, CDR2 SVGAGI. The length of the CDR3 is 16 residues. CDR3 bases: TGTGCCAGCAGTTACTCGGCTGGACAGGTAGTTTATGGCTACACCTTC. Translated: CASSYSAGQVVYGYTF.

J is TRBJ2-1 and V is TRBV7-8; 10 bases align to TRBD2. CDR3 length equals 17 residues. Germline CDR1 is SGHVS and CDR2 is FQNEAQ. J lost 2 bases, V lost 4 bases, and 8 bases had no gene match. The CDR3, as DNA: TGTGCCAGCAGCTCGCGGACTAGCGGTGCTACCTACAATGAGCAGTTCTTC. It codes for CASSSRTSGATYNEQFF.

This chain links TRBV2 with TRBJ1-2; D not certain. The ends were cut back, 5 bases at V and 8 bases at J, with 9 bases in the middle. CDR1 and CDR2 from the germline V gene are SNHLY and FYNNEI. This CDR3 is 11 amino acids long. CDR3 loop: CASSPRAGYTF. Written as DNA, the CDR3 is TGTGCCAGCAGTCCTCGAGCGGGCTACACCTTC.

The chain recombines TRBV5-1 with TRBJ2-1, with TRBD1 identical over 7 bases. The CDR3 loop spans 14 amino acids. J was trimmed by 5 bases and V by 2 bases; bases with no gene match: 4. CDR1 is SGHRS and CDR2 is YFSETQ in the germline V gene. In nucleotides, the CDR3 is TGCGCCAGCAGCTTAGGGGACAGCAACAATGAGCAGTTCTTC. This codes for CASSLGDSNNEQFF.

The chain recombines TRBV5-1 with TRBJ2-1, with a tentative D call TRBD2 (5 bases). V was pared by 4 bases and J by 8 bases, with 22 bases between. Germline V gene lookup returns CDR1 SGHRS and CDR2 YFSETQ. The CDR3 runs 16 residues. CDR3 sequence: CASSPSTGFLIYEQFF. For the CDR3, the DNA is TGCGCCAGCAGCCCGAGCACGGGATTCTTAATTTATGAGCAGTTCTTC.

This clone has just one count. The chain employs TRBV6-5 and TRBJ1-1; D remains unclear. Germline V gene data show CDR1 as MNHEY and CDR2 as SVGAGI. Trimming removed 2 bases from V and 1 base from J, with 5 bases in between. The CDR3 sequence is 13 residues long. The DNA for the CDR3 is TGTGCCAGCAGTTACCTAGGGAACACTGAAGCTTTCTTT. This gives the protein CASSYLGNTEAFF.

Comment on this clone: A read error may account for a junction end that differs from germline. This chain links TRBV7-7 with TRBJ2-1; no clear D. The CDR3 runs to 15 residues. Germline V gene sequence: CDR1 SSHAT, CDR2 FNYEAQ (reference sequence). CDR3 in DNA: TGTGCTAGCAGCTTGACTCATCGCTCCTACAATGAGCAGTTCTTC. Translating it yields CASSLTHRSYNEQFF.

The V call is TRBV25-1, the J call TRBJ2-7; a possible D gene is TRBD2 (7 bases). Germline CDR1 and CDR2: MGHDK and SYGVNS. The CDR3 consists of 11 residues. The V end lost 8 bases, the J end lost 4 bases, and 9 bases lay between the germline ends. The CDR3 DNA reads as TGTGCCAGCGAGGGGGGGTACGAGCAGTACTTC. Residues: CASEGGYEQYF.

J is TRBJ2-3 and V is TRBV9; the match to TRBD1 covers 9 bases. CDR3 size: 16 residues. The V segment lost 0 bases and the J segment 3 bases; nucleotides outside the gene matches: 5. Germline assignment: CDR1 SGDLS and CDR2 YYNGEE. DNA for the CDR3: TGTGCCAGCAGCGTAGGGGACAGGGAATCTACAGATACGCAGTATTTT. Amino acids: CASSVGDRESTDTQYF.